This entry concerns a single T cell receptor beta chain. The antigen remains unidentified. From 5'RACE with constant-segment primers came TCR alpha and TCR beta cDNA libraries that carried sample barcodes and UMIs. A single record per CDR3 protein comes from TCRdb applying MiXCR to the 5' RACE reads. The sample contains 550,000 to 700,000 distinct CDR3 sequences, around a sixth of which appear only once. The data were taken from a study of T-cell memory formation after mild COVID-19. General observations from the study: There were some responding clones in pre-infection memory, which suggested that cross-reactive memory had joined.

CDR3 length: 13 amino acids. V shed 3 bases and J shed 3 bases, with 9 bases lying between them. Sequencing was performed on PBMCs or a T cell subset sorted from them (not recorded which). The chain couples TRBV12-3 or TRBV12-4 to TRBJ2-7; D not resolved. This TCR came from an adult woman who had mild COVID-19 (a few samples of this study predate the infection). Cell type and time point are not known. CDR3 DNA sequence: TGTGCCAGCAGTTTGGGCAATCTCTACGAGCAGTACTTC. Protein sequence: CASSLGNLYEQYF.